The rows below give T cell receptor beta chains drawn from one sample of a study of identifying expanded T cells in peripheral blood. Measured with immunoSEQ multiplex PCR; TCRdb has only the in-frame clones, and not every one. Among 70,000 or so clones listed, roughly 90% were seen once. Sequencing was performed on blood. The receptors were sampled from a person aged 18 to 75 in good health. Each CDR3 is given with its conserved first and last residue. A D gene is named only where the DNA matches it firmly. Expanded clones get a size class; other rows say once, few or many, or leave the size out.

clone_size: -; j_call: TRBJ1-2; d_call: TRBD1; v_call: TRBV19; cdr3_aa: CASSETGDYGYTF; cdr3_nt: TGTGCCAGTAGTGAGACAGGGGACTATGGCTACACCTTC
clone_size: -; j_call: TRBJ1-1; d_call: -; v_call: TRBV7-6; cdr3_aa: CASSSGQLTEAFF; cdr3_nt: TGTGCCAGCAGCAGTGGACAGCTCACTGAAGCTTTCTTT
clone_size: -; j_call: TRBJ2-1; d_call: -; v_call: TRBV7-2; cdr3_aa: CASSLGPPSEQFF; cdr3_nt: TGTGCCAGCAGCCTGGGACCACCGAGTGAGCAGTTCTTC
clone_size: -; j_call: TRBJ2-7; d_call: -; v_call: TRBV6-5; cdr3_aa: CASSYGEVQYF; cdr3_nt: TGTGCCAGCAGTTACGGGGAGGTGCAGTACTTC
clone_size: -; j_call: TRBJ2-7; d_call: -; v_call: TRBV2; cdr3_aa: CATIERTVSSYEQYF; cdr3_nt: TGTGCCACCATCGAACGGACAGTCTCTTCCTACGAGCAGTACTTC
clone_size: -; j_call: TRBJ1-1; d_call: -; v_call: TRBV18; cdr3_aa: CASSPMSDANTEAFF; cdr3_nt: TGTGCCAGCTCACCAATGTCGGACGCAAACACTGAAGCTTTCTTT
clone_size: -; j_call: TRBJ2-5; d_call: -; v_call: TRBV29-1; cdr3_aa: CSVEARREETQYF; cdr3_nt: TGCAGCGTTGAAGCAAGACGAGAAGAGACCCAGTACTTC
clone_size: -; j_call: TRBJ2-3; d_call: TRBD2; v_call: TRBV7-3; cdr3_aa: CASSEGLAFSDTQYF; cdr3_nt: TGTGCCAGCAGCGAGGGACTAGCGTTTTCAGATACGCAGTATTTT
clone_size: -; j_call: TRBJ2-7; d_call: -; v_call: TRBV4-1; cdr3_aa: CASSPRERPYEQYF; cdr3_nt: TGCGCCAGCAGCCCTCGGGAAAGGCCTTACGAGCAGTACTTC
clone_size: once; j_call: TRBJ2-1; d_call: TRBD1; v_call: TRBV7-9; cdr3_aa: CASSPNRGYNEQFF; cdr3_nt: TGTGCCAGCAGCCCGAACAGGGGGTACAATGAGCAGTTCTTC
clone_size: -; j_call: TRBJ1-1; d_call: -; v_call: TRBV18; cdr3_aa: CASSRLRGENTEAFF; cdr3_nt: TGTGCCAGCTCAAGGCTACGAGGTGAAAACACTGAAGCTTTCTTT
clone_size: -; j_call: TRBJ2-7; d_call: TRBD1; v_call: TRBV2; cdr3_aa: CASSETDRREYF; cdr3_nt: TGTGCCAGCAGTGAAACGGACAGGCGAGAGTACTTC
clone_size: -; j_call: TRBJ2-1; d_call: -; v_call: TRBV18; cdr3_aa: CASSPNNEQFF; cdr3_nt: TGTGCCAGCTCACCAAACAATGAGCAGTTCTTC
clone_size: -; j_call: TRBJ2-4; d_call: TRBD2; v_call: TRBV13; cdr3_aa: CASSSLGLAGVAKNIQYF; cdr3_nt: TGTGCCAGCAGTTCCCTCGGACTAGCGGGAGTAGCCAAAAACATTCAGTACTTC
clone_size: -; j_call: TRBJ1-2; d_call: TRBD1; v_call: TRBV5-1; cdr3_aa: CASSLAPGGDLSGYTF; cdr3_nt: TGCGCCAGCAGCTTGGCCCCAGGGGGAGATTTAAGTGGCTACACCTTC
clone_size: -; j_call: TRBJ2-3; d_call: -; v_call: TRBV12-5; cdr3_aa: CASGSSQPDWSTDTQYF; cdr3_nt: TGTGCTAGTGGTTCATCCCAACCCGACTGGAGCACAGATACGCAGTATTTT
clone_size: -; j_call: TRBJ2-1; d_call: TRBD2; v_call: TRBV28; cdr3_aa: CASSSPGGEFF; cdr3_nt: TGTGCCAGCAGTTCCCCCGGGGGGGAGTTCTTC
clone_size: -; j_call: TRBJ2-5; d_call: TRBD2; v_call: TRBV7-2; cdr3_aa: CASSTTGTSGVETQYF; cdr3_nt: TGTGCCAGCAGCACTACCGGGACTAGCGGGGTGGAGACCCAGTACTTC
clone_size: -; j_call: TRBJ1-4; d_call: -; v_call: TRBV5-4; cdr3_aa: CASSFDWNEKLFF; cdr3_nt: TGTGCCAGCAGCTTTGACTGGAATGAAAAACTGTTTTTT
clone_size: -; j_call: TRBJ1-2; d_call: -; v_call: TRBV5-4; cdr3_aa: CASSSDWGSNYGYTF; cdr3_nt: TGTGCCAGCAGCTCCGATTGGGGGAGTAACTATGGCTACACCTTC
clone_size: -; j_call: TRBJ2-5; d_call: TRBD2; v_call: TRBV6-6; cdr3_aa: CASSYSSSGLETQYF; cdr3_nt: TGTGCCAGCAGTTACTCGTCTAGCGGCCTAGAGACCCAGTACTTC
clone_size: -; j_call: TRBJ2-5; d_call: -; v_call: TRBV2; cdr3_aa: CASSEVRGGTILYF; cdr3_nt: TGTGCCAGCAGTGAAGTACGTGGGGGCACTATCCTGTACTTC
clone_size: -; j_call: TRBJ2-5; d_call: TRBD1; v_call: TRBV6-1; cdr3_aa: CASSVGSFRDSQETQYF; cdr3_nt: TGTGCCAGCAGTGTCGGTTCGTTCCGGGACAGCCAAGAGACCCAGTACTTC
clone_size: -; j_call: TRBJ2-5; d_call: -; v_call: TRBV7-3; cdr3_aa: CASTSLFQETQYF; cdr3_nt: TGTGCCAGCACCTCACTGTTTCAAGAGACCCAGTACTTC
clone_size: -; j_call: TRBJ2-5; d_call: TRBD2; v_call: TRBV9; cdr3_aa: CASSAGTSGLQETQYF; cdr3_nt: TGTGCCAGCAGCGCCGGGACTAGCGGGTTACAAGAGACCCAGTACTTC
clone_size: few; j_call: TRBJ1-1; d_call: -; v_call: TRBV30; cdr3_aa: CAWKASQGKEAFF; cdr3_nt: TGTGCCTGGAAAGCCTCACAGGGCAAGGAGGCTTTCTTT
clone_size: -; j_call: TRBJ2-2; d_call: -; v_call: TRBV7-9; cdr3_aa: CASSLSGAGPNTGELFF; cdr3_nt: TGTGCCAGCAGCTTATCAGGGGCTGGTCCGAACACCGGGGAGCTGTTTTTT
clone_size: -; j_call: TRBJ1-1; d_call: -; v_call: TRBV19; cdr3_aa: CASSARGAINTEAFF; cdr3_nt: TGTGCCAGTAGTGCGAGGGGAGCCATCAACACTGAAGCTTTCTTT
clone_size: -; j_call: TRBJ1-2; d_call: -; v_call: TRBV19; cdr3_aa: CASSDPLSYTF; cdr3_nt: TGTGCCAGTAGCGACCCCTTAAGTTACACCTTC
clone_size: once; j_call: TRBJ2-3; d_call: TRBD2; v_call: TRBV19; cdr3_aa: CASSNSGVRDTQYF; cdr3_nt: TGTGCCAGTAGTAATAGCGGGGTCCGGGATACGCAGTATTTT
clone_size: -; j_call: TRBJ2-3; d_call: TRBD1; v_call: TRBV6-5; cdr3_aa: CASSYPGQGSDTQYF; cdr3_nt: TGTGCCAGCAGTTACCCGGGACAGGGAAGCGATACGCAGTATTTT
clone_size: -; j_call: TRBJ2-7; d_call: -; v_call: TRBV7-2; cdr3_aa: CASSASAARDEQYF; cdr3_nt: TGTGCCAGCAGCGCAAGTGCGGCCAGGGACGAGCAGTACTTC
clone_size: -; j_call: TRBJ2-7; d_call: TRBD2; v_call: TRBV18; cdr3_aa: CASRPSGGPYEQYF; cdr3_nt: TGTGCCAGTCGACCTAGCGGGGGACCCTACGAGCAGTACTTC
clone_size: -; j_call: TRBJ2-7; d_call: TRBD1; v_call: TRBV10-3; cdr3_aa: CAISEPGTGGPYEQYF; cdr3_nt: TGTGCCATCAGTGAGCCCGGGACAGGGGGCCCCTACGAGCAGTACTTC
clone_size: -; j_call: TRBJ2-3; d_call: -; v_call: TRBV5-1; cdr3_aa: CASSVQRSWADTQYF; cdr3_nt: TGCGCCAGCAGCGTCCAGCGATCGTGGGCAGATACGCAGTATTTT
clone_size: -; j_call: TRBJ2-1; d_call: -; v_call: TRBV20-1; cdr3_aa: CSASSRGEQFF; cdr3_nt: TGCAGTGCTAGTAGTCGAGGTGAGCAGTTCTTC
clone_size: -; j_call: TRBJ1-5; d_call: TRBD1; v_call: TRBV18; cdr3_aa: CASSPGQGIVNQPQHF; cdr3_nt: TGTGCCAGCTCACCGGGACAGGGGATTGTCAATCAGCCCCAGCATTTT
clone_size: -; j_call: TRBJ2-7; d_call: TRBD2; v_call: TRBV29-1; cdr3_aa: CSVGSGGSSYEQYF; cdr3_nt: TGCAGCGTTGGGTCTGGCGGGAGCAGTTACGAGCAGTACTTC
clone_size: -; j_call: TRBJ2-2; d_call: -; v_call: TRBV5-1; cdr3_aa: CASTEYGANTGELFF; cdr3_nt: TGCGCCAGCACGGAATACGGGGCGAACACCGGGGAGCTGTTTTTT
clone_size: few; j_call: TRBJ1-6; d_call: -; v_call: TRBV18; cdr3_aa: CASSGTPDNSPLHF; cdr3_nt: TGTGCCAGCTCGGGGACACCCGATAATTCACCCCTCCACTTT
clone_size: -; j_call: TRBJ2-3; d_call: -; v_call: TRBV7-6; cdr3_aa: CASSLRSRGNSGDTQYF; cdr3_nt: TGTGCCAGCAGCTTACGATCCCGGGGCAATTCGGGAGATACGCAGTATTTT
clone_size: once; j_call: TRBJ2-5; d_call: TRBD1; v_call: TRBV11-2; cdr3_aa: CASSFGGTAQETQYF; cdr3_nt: TGTGCCAGCAGCTTTGGTGGGACAGCTCAAGAGACCCAGTACTTC
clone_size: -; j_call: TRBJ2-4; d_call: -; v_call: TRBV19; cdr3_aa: CASTGTHAPAKNIQYF; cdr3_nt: TGTGCCAGTACCGGGACCCATGCCCCGGCCAAAAACATTCAGTACTTC
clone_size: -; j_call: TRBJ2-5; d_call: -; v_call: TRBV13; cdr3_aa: CASSLGLGETQYF; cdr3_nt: TGTGCCAGCAGCTTAGGCCTTGGGGAGACCCAGTACTTC
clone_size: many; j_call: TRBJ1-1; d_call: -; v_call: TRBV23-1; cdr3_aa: CASSPWTADSWYTEAFF; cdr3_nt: TGCGCCAGCAGTCCCTGGACCGCCGATTCATGGTACACTGAAGCTTTCTTT
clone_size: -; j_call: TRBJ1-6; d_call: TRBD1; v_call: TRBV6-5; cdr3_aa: CASSFKPGTGNSPLHF; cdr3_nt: TGTGCCAGCAGTTTTAAGCCCGGGACAGGGAATTCACCCCTCCACTTT
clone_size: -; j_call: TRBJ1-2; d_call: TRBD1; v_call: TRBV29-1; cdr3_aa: CSVRQGLDYGYTF; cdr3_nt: TGCAGCGTTAGACAGGGTCTGGACTATGGCTACACCTTC
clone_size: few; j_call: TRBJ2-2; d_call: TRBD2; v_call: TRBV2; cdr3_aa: CASTLAGYTGELFF; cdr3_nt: TGTGCCAGCACCCTAGCGGGGTACACCGGGGAGCTGTTTTTT
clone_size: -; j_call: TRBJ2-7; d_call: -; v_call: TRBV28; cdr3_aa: CASSAGSYEQYF; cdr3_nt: TGTGCCAGCAGTGCAGGGTCATACGAGCAGTACTTC
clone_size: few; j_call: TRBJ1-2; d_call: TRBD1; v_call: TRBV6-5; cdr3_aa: CASSSGTGGTHGYTF; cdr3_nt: TGTGCCAGCAGTTCCGGGACAGGGGGCACTCATGGCTACACCTTC
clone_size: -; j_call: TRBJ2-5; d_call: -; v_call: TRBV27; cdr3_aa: CASSFKDSTEHF; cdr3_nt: TGTGCCAGCAGTTTTAAGGATTCGACTGAGCACTTC
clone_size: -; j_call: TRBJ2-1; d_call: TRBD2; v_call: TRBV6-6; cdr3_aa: CASSTQIAGGYNEQFF; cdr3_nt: TGTGCCAGCAGTACTCAAATAGCGGGGGGCTACAATGAGCAGTTCTTC
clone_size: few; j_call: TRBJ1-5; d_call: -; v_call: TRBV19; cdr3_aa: CASSIGSVRNGQPQHF; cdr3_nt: TGTGCCAGTAGTATTGGTTCTGTGAGGAATGGTCAGCCCCAGCATTTT
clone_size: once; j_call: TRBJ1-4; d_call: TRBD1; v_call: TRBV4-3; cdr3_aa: CASSQELRDRQIKNEKLFF; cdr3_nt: TGCGCCAGCAGCCAAGAGCTCCGGGACAGGCAGATAAAAAATGAAAAACTGTTTTTT
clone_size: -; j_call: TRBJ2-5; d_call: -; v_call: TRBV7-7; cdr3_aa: CASSPGPGRSETQYF; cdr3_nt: TGTGCTAGCAGCCCCGGACCCGGGCGGTCGGAGACCCAGTACTTC
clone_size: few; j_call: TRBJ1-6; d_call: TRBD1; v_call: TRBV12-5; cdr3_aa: CASGLGQGGSPLHF; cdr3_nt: TGTGCTAGTGGTCTGGGACAGGGAGGTTCACCCCTCCACTTT
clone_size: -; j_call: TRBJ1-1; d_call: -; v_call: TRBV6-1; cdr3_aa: CASRTLTEAFF; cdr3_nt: TGTGCCAGCAGAACTCTAACTGAAGCTTTCTTT
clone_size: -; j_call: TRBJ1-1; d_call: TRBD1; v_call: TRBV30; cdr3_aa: CAWRTGTEAFF; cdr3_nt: TGTGCCTGGAGGACAGGGACTGAAGCTTTCTTT